The clone carrying this T cell receptor beta chain was observed at least ten times. Its antigen is not known. Multiplex PCR with BIOMED2 TRB-A/B primer pools amplified TRB rearrangements. TCRdb reprocessed the multiplex PCR reads with MiXCR, giving one entry per CDR3 protein. This table holds tens of thousands of distinct CDR3 sequences, approximately 30% found once. CDR3 size: 14 residues. Trimming took off 3 bases at V and 4 bases at J, with 13 bases between the two ends. The germline V gene encodes CDR1 SGHKS and CDR2 YYEKEE (reference sequence). Each TRB amplification used about 220-500 ng of genomic DNA from blood. This sample is drawn from a study of T and B cells in COVID-19 patients. Looking at the study overall: Active-infection patients were older, median about 70 years, than recovered patients, median approximately 36 years. Critical illness requiring mechanical ventilation or extracorporeal membrane oxygenation affected three fifths of the roughly 20 active-infection patients.

Study-wide results and caveats: Patients with COVID-19 reportedly showed strongly skewed T cell receptor beta variable and joining gene usage.

The sequenced sample was blood. The TCR was taken from a human donor who had recovered from COVID-19. V usage is TRBV5-5 and J usage is TRBJ2-5, with TRBD1 as a possible D gene (5 bases). CDR3 in DNA: TGTGCCAGCAGCTGGGGCTCTGTCGGAGAGACCCAGTACTTC. Translating it yields CASSWGSVGETQYF. Drawing the rest from reference TRBV5-5 and TRBJ2-5, the complete variable domain is DAGVTQSPTHLIKTRGQQVTLRCSPISGHKSVSWYQQVLGQGPQFIFQYYEKEERGRGNFPDRFSARQFPNYSSELNVNALLLGDSALYLCASSWGSVGETQYFGPGTRLLVL.